Listed below are T cell receptor beta chains from one sample, sequenced in a study of blood T cell repertoires in COVID-19. Libraries were prepared by immunoSEQ multiplex PCR; TCRdb keeps only in-frame clonotypes and omits some of them. The sample records approximately 55,000 clones, over 60% being singletons. The sequencing input was peripheral blood. The source of these receptors is a man aged 25-40 years with COVID-19, enrolled during active disease. Each CDR3 is given with its conserved first and last residue. A D gene is named only where the DNA matches it firmly. Clone size is shown for a subset of rows, as once, few, many or a class of expanded clone.

V gene: TRBV27
clone size: .
D gene: .
J gene: TRBJ1-5
CDR3 protein: CASSLERGNQPQHF
CDR3 DNA: TGTGCCAGCAGTTTAGAAAGGGGTAATCAGCCCCAGCATTTT

V gene: TRBV24-1
clone size: .
D gene: .
J gene: TRBJ1-1
CDR3 protein: CATRGVQNTEAFF
CDR3 DNA: TGTGCCACCAGAGGGGTCCAGAACACTGAAGCTTTCTTT

V gene: TRBV3-1/TRBV3-2
clone size: .
D gene: TRBD1
J gene: TRBJ1-2
CDR3 protein: CASGSRQGAGYGYTF
CDR3 DNA: TGTGCCAGCGGATCTAGACAGGGGGCGGGATATGGCTACACCTTC

V gene: TRBV9
clone size: once
D gene: .
J gene: TRBJ1-3
CDR3 protein: CASSLASSSGNTIYF
CDR3 DNA: TGTGCCAGCAGCCTCGCGTCATCCTCTGGAAACACCATATATTTT

V gene: TRBV1
clone size: few
D gene: .
J gene: TRBJ1-2
CDR3 protein: CTSSQETGGHGYTF
CDR3 DNA: TGCACCAGCAGCCAAGAGACAGGGGGGCATGGCTACACCTTC

V gene: TRBV18
clone size: .
D gene: .
J gene: TRBJ2-1
CDR3 protein: CASSPLDGTRANEQFF
CDR3 DNA: TGTGCCAGCTCACCCCTCGACGGGACAAGGGCCAATGAGCAGTTCTTC

V gene: TRBV18
clone size: few
D gene: TRBD2
J gene: TRBJ2-3
CDR3 protein: CASSPPSGREDTQYF
CDR3 DNA: TGTGCCAGCTCACCGCCTAGCGGGAGAGAAGATACGCAGTATTTT

V gene: TRBV30
clone size: few
D gene: .
J gene: TRBJ2-3
CDR3 protein: CAWSGPGSVGTQYF
CDR3 DNA: TGTGCCTGGAGTGGCCCTGGTAGTGTTGGTACGCAGTATTTT

V gene: TRBV15
clone size: .
D gene: .
J gene: TRBJ2-2
CDR3 protein: CATSVSGELFF
CDR3 DNA: TGTGCCACCTCCGTTAGCGGGGAGCTGTTTTTT

V gene: TRBV19
clone size: .
D gene: .
J gene: TRBJ1-6
CDR3 protein: CASSNYGQNNSPLHF
CDR3 DNA: TGTGCCAGTAGTAATTATGGGCAGAACAATTCACCCCTCCACTTT

V gene: TRBV10-1
clone size: .
D gene: TRBD2
J gene: TRBJ2-3
CDR3 protein: CASSEGRTSGTDTQYF
CDR3 DNA: TGCGCCAGCAGTGAGGGTAGGACTAGCGGCACAGATACGCAGTATTTT

V gene: TRBV14
clone size: .
D gene: .
J gene: TRBJ2-3
CDR3 protein: CASSQVKGLGTDTQYF
CDR3 DNA: TGTGCCAGCAGCCAAGTTAAGGGACTTGGCACAGATACGCAGTATTTT

V gene: TRBV7-2
clone size: .
D gene: TRBD2
J gene: TRBJ2-3
CDR3 protein: CASTPPQTSGRTDTQYF
CDR3 DNA: TGTGCCAGCACCCCCCCCCAGACTAGCGGGCGCACAGATACGCAGTATTTT

V gene: TRBV9
clone size: .
D gene: TRBD1
J gene: TRBJ1-6
CDR3 protein: CASSLSRDRGSPLHF
CDR3 DNA: TGTGCCAGCAGCCTCAGCCGGGACAGGGGATCACCCCTCCACTTT

V gene: TRBV9
clone size: .
D gene: TRBD1
J gene: TRBJ2-3
CDR3 protein: CASSAAWDRGGTTDTQYF
CDR3 DNA: TGTGCCAGCAGCGCTGCCTGGGACAGGGGAGGTACGACAGATACGCAGTATTTT

V gene: TRBV6-5
clone size: once
D gene: TRBD1
J gene: TRBJ1-1
CDR3 protein: CASRPGQMNTEAFF
CDR3 DNA: TGTGCCAGCAGGCCGGGACAGATGAACACTGAAGCTTTCTTT

V gene: TRBV11-3
clone size: .
D gene: .
J gene: TRBJ2-7
CDR3 protein: CASSPSIGGTSLYEQYF
CDR3 DNA: TGTGCCAGCAGCCCATCAATTGGGGGGACTTCCTTATACGAGCAGTACTTC

V gene: TRBV11-3
clone size: .
D gene: TRBD1
J gene: TRBJ1-2
CDR3 protein: CASAVGTGLDYGYTF
CDR3 DNA: TGTGCCAGCGCGGTGGGGACAGGGCTTGACTATGGCTACACCTTC

V gene: TRBV28
clone size: once
D gene: .
J gene: TRBJ2-5
CDR3 protein: CASRLTSGKETQYF
CDR3 DNA: TGTGCCAGCAGACTCACATCAGGGAAAGAGACCCAGTACTTC

V gene: TRBV21-1
clone size: .
D gene: .
J gene: TRBJ2-5
CDR3 protein: CASSSPRDRGRVCLGRHYQETQYF
CDR3 DNA: TGTGCCAGCAGCAGTCCCCGGGACAGGGGGCGCGTGTGCTTGGGACGACACTACCAAGAGACCCAGTACTTC

V gene: TRBV4-1
clone size: .
D gene: TRBD1
J gene: TRBJ1-2
CDR3 protein: CASSQNEGTGLGYTF
CDR3 DNA: TGCGCCAGCAGCCAAAACGAAGGGACAGGGCTTGGCTACACCTTC

V gene: TRBV10-3
clone size: .
D gene: TRBD2
J gene: TRBJ2-3
CDR3 protein: CATSSLAGVTDTQYF
CDR3 DNA: TGTGCCACCAGTAGCCTAGCGGGCGTCACAGATACGCAGTATTTT

V gene: TRBV4-2
clone size: .
D gene: .
J gene: TRBJ2-1
CDR3 protein: CASSQAIDLREAYNEQFF
CDR3 DNA: TGTGCCAGCAGCCAAGCGATAGACCTGCGCGAGGCCTACAATGAGCAGTTCTTC

V gene: TRBV5-4
clone size: .
D gene: .
J gene: TRBJ2-2
CDR3 protein: CASSSLYAGELFF
CDR3 DNA: TGTGCCAGCAGTAGTTTGTACGCCGGGGAGCTGTTTTTT

V gene: TRBV5-4
clone size: .
D gene: TRBD2
J gene: TRBJ2-7
CDR3 protein: CASSPHDRGDLYEQYF
CDR3 DNA: TGTGCCAGCAGCCCACATGACCGGGGGGACCTCTACGAGCAGTACTTC

V gene: TRBV19
clone size: .
D gene: .
J gene: TRBJ2-7
CDR3 protein: CASSIQGRQYF
CDR3 DNA: TGTGCCAGTAGTATACAGGGGCGGCAGTACTTC

V gene: TRBV11-3
clone size: .
D gene: .
J gene: TRBJ1-1
CDR3 protein: CASSLARRWGENTEAFF
CDR3 DNA: TGTGCCAGCAGCTTAGCCCGCAGGTGGGGGGAAAACACTGAAGCTTTCTTT

V gene: TRBV27
clone size: .
D gene: .
J gene: TRBJ1-4
CDR3 protein: CASSRGNLNEKLFF
CDR3 DNA: TGTGCCAGCAGTAGGGGGAATCTGAATGAAAAACTGTTTTTT

V gene: TRBV28
clone size: .
D gene: .
J gene: TRBJ1-6
CDR3 protein: CASSIPQVSYNSPLHF
CDR3 DNA: TGTGCCAGCAGTATACCACAGGTCTCCTATAATTCACCCCTCCACTTT

V gene: TRBV28
clone size: .
D gene: TRBD1
J gene: TRBJ2-4
CDR3 protein: CASSFNDRVTKNIQYF
CDR3 DNA: TGTGCCAGCAGTTTTAACGACAGGGTAACCAAAAACATTCAGTACTTC

V gene: TRBV5-1
clone size: once
D gene: TRBD1
J gene: TRBJ2-7
CDR3 protein: CASNRDSTSHEQYF
CDR3 DNA: TGCGCCAGTAACCGGGACAGTACATCCCACGAGCAGTACTTC

V gene: TRBV14
clone size: .
D gene: .
J gene: TRBJ2-6
CDR3 protein: CASSQHPLWTTQGVSGANVLTF
CDR3 DNA: TGTGCCAGCAGCCAGCACCCGCTCTGGACAACCCAAGGGGTCTCTGGGGCCAACGTCCTGACTTTC

V gene: TRBV30
clone size: .
D gene: TRBD1
J gene: TRBJ1-6
CDR3 protein: CAWSGYRGSYNSPLHF
CDR3 DNA: TGTGCCTGGAGTGGATACAGGGGTTCCTATAATTCACCCCTCCACTTT

V gene: TRBV7-9
clone size: .
D gene: TRBD1
J gene: TRBJ2-5
CDR3 protein: CASSLVGTVETQYF
CDR3 DNA: TGTGCCAGCAGCTTAGTTGGGACAGTGGAGACCCAGTACTTC

V gene: TRBV28
clone size: .
D gene: .
J gene: TRBJ2-7
CDR3 protein: CASSLILGSSYEQYF
CDR3 DNA: TGTGCCAGCAGTTTAATTTTGGGCAGCTCCTACGAGCAGTACTTC

V gene: TRBV11-3
clone size: .
D gene: .
J gene: TRBJ1-1
CDR3 protein: CASSRPSSTEAFF
CDR3 DNA: TGTGCCAGCAGTCGTCCTTCTAGCACTGAAGCTTTCTTT

V gene: TRBV25-1
clone size: .
D gene: TRBD2
J gene: TRBJ2-1
CDR3 protein: CASSASSGNNEQFF
CDR3 DNA: TGTGCCAGCAGTGCGTCTAGCGGGAACAATGAGCAGTTCTTC

V gene: TRBV7-5
clone size: .
D gene: .
J gene: TRBJ1-1
CDR3 protein: CARSLEVSAEAFF
CDR3 DNA: TGTGCCAGAAGCTTAGAGGTCAGCGCTGAAGCTTTCTTT

V gene: TRBV23-1
clone size: .
D gene: .
J gene: TRBJ2-7
CDR3 protein: CASSGGRILYEQYF
CDR3 DNA: TGCGCCAGCAGCGGCGGCCGTATCCTCTACGAGCAGTACTTC

V gene: TRBV16
clone size: .
D gene: TRBD1
J gene: TRBJ1-5
CDR3 protein: CASSRGQGAQPQHF
CDR3 DNA: TGTGCCAGCAGCCGTGGACAGGGAGCCCAGCCCCAGCATTTT

V gene: TRBV5-5
clone size: few
D gene: TRBD1
J gene: TRBJ2-7
CDR3 protein: CASSPQGDSYEQYF
CDR3 DNA: TGTGCCAGCAGCCCTCAGGGGGACTCCTACGAGCAGTACTTC

V gene: TRBV12-3/TRBV12-4
clone size: .
D gene: .
J gene: TRBJ2-1
CDR3 protein: CASGGLTMQFF
CDR3 DNA: TGTGCCAGCGGGGGGTTGACTATGCAGTTCTTC

V gene: TRBV19
clone size: .
D gene: .
J gene: TRBJ2-3
CDR3 protein: CASKSSFADTQYF
CDR3 DNA: TGTGCCAGTAAGAGTAGCTTTGCAGATACGCAGTATTTT

V gene: TRBV19
clone size: .
D gene: .
J gene: TRBJ2-7
CDR3 protein: CASSMAAGDYEQYF
CDR3 DNA: TGTGCCAGTAGTATGGCCGCAGGGGACTACGAGCAGTACTTC

V gene: TRBV4-2
clone size: few
D gene: .
J gene: TRBJ1-2
CDR3 protein: CASSQEAQGGGYTF
CDR3 DNA: TGTGCCAGCAGCCAAGAAGCCCAGGGTGGTGGCTACACCTTC

V gene: TRBV29-1
clone size: .
D gene: .
J gene: TRBJ1-1
CDR3 protein: CSDREGNTEAFF
CDR3 DNA: TGCAGCGACAGAGAAGGAAACACTGAAGCTTTCTTT

V gene: TRBV5-1
clone size: once
D gene: TRBD2
J gene: TRBJ2-7
CDR3 protein: CASSSEPGLAYEQYF
CDR3 DNA: TGCGCCAGCAGCTCTGAGCCGGGACTAGCGTATGAGCAGTACTTC

V gene: TRBV14
clone size: once
D gene: TRBD1
J gene: TRBJ2-7
CDR3 protein: CASSQDFLWGQESYEQYF
CDR3 DNA: TGTGCCAGCAGCCAAGATTTTTTGTGGGGACAGGAGTCCTACGAGCAGTACTTC

V gene: TRBV7-9
clone size: .
D gene: TRBD1
J gene: TRBJ1-3
CDR3 protein: CASSSDRVIGNTIYF
CDR3 DNA: TGTGCCAGCAGCTCCGACAGGGTGATTGGAAACACCATATATTTT

V gene: TRBV30
clone size: .
D gene: .
J gene: TRBJ2-7
CDR3 protein: CAWRQGPYEQYF
CDR3 DNA: TGTGCCTGGAGACAGGGCCCCTACGAGCAGTACTTC

V gene: TRBV11-2
clone size: once
D gene: .
J gene: TRBJ2-3
CDR3 protein: CASSFGATTDTQYF
CDR3 DNA: TGTGCCAGCAGCTTCGGAGCGACCACAGATACGCAGTATTTT

V gene: TRBV9
clone size: .
D gene: .
J gene: TRBJ2-2
CDR3 protein: CASSVQGRNTGELFF
CDR3 DNA: TGTGCCAGCAGCGTACAGGGCAGGAACACCGGGGAGCTGTTTTTT